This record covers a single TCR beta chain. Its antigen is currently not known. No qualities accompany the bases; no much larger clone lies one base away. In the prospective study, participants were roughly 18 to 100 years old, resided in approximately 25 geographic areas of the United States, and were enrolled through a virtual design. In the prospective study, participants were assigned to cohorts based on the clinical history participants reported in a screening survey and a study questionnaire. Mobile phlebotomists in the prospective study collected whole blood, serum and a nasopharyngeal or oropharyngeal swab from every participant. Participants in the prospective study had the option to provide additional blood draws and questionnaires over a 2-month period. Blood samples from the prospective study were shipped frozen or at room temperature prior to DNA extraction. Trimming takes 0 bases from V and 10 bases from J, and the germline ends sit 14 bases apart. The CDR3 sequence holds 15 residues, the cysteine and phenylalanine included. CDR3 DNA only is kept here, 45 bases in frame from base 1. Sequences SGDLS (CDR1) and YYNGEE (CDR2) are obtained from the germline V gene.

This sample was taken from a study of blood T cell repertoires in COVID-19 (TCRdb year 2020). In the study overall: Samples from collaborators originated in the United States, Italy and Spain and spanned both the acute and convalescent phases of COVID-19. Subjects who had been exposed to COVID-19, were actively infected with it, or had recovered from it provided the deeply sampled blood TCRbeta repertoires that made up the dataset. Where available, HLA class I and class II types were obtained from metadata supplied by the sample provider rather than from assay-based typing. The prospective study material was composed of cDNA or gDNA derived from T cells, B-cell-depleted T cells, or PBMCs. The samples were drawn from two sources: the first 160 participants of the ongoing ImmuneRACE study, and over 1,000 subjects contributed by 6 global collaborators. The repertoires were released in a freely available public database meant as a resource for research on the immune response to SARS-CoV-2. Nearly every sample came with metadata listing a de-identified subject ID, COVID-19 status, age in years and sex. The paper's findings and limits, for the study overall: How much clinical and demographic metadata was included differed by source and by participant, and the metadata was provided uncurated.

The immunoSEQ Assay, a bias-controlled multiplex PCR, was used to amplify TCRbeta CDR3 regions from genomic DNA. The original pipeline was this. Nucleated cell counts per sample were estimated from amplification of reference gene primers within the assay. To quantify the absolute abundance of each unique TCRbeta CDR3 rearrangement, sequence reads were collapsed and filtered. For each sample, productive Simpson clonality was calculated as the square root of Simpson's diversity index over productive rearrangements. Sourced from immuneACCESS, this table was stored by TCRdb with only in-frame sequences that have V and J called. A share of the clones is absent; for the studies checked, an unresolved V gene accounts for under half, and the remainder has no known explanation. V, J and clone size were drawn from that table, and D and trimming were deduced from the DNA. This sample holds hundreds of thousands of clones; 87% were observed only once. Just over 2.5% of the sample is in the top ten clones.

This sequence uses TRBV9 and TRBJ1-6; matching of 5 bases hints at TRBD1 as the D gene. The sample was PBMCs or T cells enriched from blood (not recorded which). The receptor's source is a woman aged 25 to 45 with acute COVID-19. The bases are TGTGCCAGCAGCGTAGGGGGGGGAAAAGAGTCACCCCTCCACTTT. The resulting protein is CASSVGGGKESPLHF.